Below, 20 T cell receptor beta chains from the same sample are listed, as sequenced in a study of blood T cell repertoires in COVID-19. Libraries were prepared by immunoSEQ multiplex PCR; TCRdb keeps only in-frame clonotypes and omits some of them. The repertoire holds around 200,000 clones, with around four fifths as singletons. The material sequenced was peripheral blood. The receptor set was obtained from a man in his fifties or sixties with active or convalescent COVID-19.

V is TRBV18 and J is TRBJ1-1, with 8 bases that match TRBD1. Germline CDR1 KGHSH, CDR2 LQKENI. J gave up 1 base and V 8 bases, and 9 bases lay outside the gene matches. This CDR3 comprises 15 residues. DNA for the CDR3: TGTGCCAGCCAACCAACCGGGACAGGGAACACTGAAGCTTTCTTT. Translation: CASQPTGTGNTEAFF.

This clone was observed once. The genes are TRBV9 and TRBJ2-3, with TRBD2 matching 7 bases. After removal of 2 bases from V and 4 bases from J, the junction contained 4 bases not matched to a gene. The CDR3 totals 14 residues. Germline CDR1 is SGDLS and CDR2 is YYNGEE. CDR3 in DNA: TGTGCCAGCAGCGTCGGGACTACATCAGATACGCAGTATTTT. It specifies CASSVGTTSDTQYF.

This chain's CDR3 is CASSGNSNEKLFF. The CDR3 DNA follows: TGCGCCAGCAGTGGCAACAGCAATGAAAAACTGTTTTTT. The chain joins TRBV10-1 to TRBJ1-4; D is ambiguous. Between the trimmed V and J ends, which lost 4 bases and 5 bases, there was a span of 8 bases. The CDR3 runs 13 residues. Germline V gene data show CDR1 as WNHNN and CDR2 as SYGVQD (reference sequence).

The J gene is TRBJ2-1, the V gene TRBV10-3; a weak D match, TRBD1 (5 bases). Germline CDR1 reads ENHRY; CDR2 reads SYGVKD. Trimming removed 5 bases from V and 6 bases from J, with 8 bases in between. This CDR3 spans 12 amino acids. CDR3 DNA: TGTGCCATCAGTCAGGGTACCAATGAGCAGTTCTTC. This gives the protein CAISQGTNEQFF.

The chain uses TRBV11-2 and TRBJ2-2; 11 bases align to TRBD2. V dropped 3 bases and J dropped 8; count of bases not matched to a gene: 5. Germline lookup yields CDR1 SGHAT and CDR2 FQNNGV. The CDR3 is 15 residues long. The DNA for the CDR3 is TGTGCCAGCAGCTTTAGCGGGAGGGATGATGGGGAGCTGTTTTTT. Translated, it gives CASSFSGRDDGELFF.

This chain links TRBV7-8 with TRBJ2-3; 13 bases are a match to TRBD2. J lost 0 bases, V lost 3 bases, and 18 bases had no gene match. Germline V gene sequence: CDR1 SGHVS, CDR2 FQNEAQ. The CDR3 totals 22 residues. The CDR3 bases are TGTGCCAGCAGCTTCGGGTATCGGGGACTAGCGGGAACTCTATCTAGCACAGATACGCAGTATTTT. This translates into CASSFGYRGLAGTLSSTDTQYF.

The chain combines TRBV19 with TRBJ2-7; a weak D match, TRBD1 (6 bases). The CDR3 has 14 amino acids. Per germline, CDR1 LNHDA and CDR2 SQIVND (reference sequence). The ends were cut back, 8 bases at V and 3 bases at J, with 17 bases in the middle. For the CDR3, the DNA is TGTGCCAGTTCTTCTCTAGGGACAAGCTACGAGCAGTACTTC. This gives the protein CASSSLGTSYEQYF.

V gene TRBV6-5 combines with J gene TRBJ1-2, with 9 bases aligning to TRBD1. Germline V gene sequence: CDR1 MNHEY, CDR2 SVGAGI. CDR3 length equals 15 residues. The V segment lost 5 bases and the J segment 1 base; nucleotides outside the gene matches: 5. CDR3: CASSPGQGLNYGYTF. The CDR3 nucleotides are TGTGCCAGCAGTCCGGGACAGGGCCTTAACTATGGCTACACCTTC.

The genes are TRBV28 and TRBJ2-7; TRBD1 aligns across 9 bases. CDR1 is MDHEN and CDR2 is SYDVKM in the germline V gene. The CDR3 runs 14 residues. The J segment lost 6 bases and the V segment lost 6 bases, leaving 9 bases of the junction unmatched. CDR3 sequence: CASRNRGPSSEQYF. The DNA of the CDR3 is TGTGCCAGCAGGAACAGGGGGCCCTCAAGCGAGCAGTACTTC.

The rearrangement joins TRBV10-2 to TRBJ1-6, with a tentative D call TRBD1 (5 bases). The ends were cut back, 7 bases at V and 10 bases at J, with 14 bases in the middle. This CDR3 region has 13 residues. The V gene's germline CDR1 is WSHSY and CDR2 SAAADI. The CDR3 loop reads CASTPPTGSPLHF. In DNA form, the CDR3 reads TGCGCCAGCACCCCCCCCACAGGCTCACCCCTCCACTTT.

A remark on this clone: The identical CDR3 is also encoded by other nucleotide sequences in the sample. The V call is TRBV28, the J call TRBJ1-1, with D hard to call. This CDR3 is built from 12 residues. V was shortened by 8 bases and J by 1 base, with 8 bases between the two germline ends. Germline CDR1 MDHEN, CDR2 SYDVKM. CDR3 sequence (DNA): TGTGCCAGCGGACGGGGGAACACTGAAGCTTTCTTT. Protein: CASGRGNTEAFF.

The chain couples TRBV19 to TRBJ2-7; no clear D. The CDR3 sequence is 15 residues long. Germline loops: CDR1 LNHDA, CDR2 SQIVND (reference sequence). Trimming removed 3 bases from V and 2 bases from J, with 14 bases in between. The CDR3 DNA reads TGTGCCAGTAGTATTGTCTCGGATGGGCCCTACGAGCAGTACTTC. Protein product: CASSIVSDGPYEQYF.

The chain has TRBV29-1 and TRBJ1-2, with D perhaps TRBD1 (5 bases). Germline lookup yields CDR1 SQVTM and CDR2 ANQGSEA. This CDR3 is built from 13 residues. V was cut by 0 bases and J by 8 bases, with 13 bases left in between. As DNA, the CDR3 is TGCAGCGTTGAAGATCCCAGGGAAAGCGGCTACACCTTC. Protein product: CSVEDPRESGYTF.

This chain links TRBV11-2 with TRBJ1-6; D is possibly TRBD1 (6 bases). The CDR3 runs 15 residues. V lost 1 base and J 9 bases, leaving 13 bases between the germline ends. Germline lookup yields CDR1 SGHAT and CDR2 FQNNGV. Here the CDR3 reads CASSLVVQGGSPLHF. Written as DNA, the CDR3 is TGTGCCAGCAGCTTAGTGGTACAGGGTGGTTCACCCCTCCACTTT.

This chain joins TRBV21-1 and TRBJ1-2; the D call of TRBD1 is as the table states it, not checked on the DNA. TRBV21-1 is a pseudogene locus. The CDR3 spans 15 residues. In DNA, the CDR3 is TGTGCCAGCAGCAAATTGCCGGCAGGGCTTTATGGCTACACCTTC. This gives the protein CASSKLPAGLYGYTF.

The rearrangement links TRBV28 to TRBJ2-1, with 8 bases that match TRBD1. The CDR3 extends over 11 amino acids. Trimming removed 5 bases from V and 11 bases from J; junction bases left unmatched: 2. Per germline, CDR1 MDHEN and CDR2 SYDVKM. For the CDR3, the DNA is TGTGCCAGCAGTCGGGACAGGAAGCAGTTCTTC. As protein: CASSRDRKQFF.

The chain is built from TRBV6-1 and TRBJ1-1; 8 bases fit TRBD1. The CDR3 runs to 14 residues. V was clipped by 6 bases and J by 4 bases; unmatched bases: 7. Germline loops: CDR1 MNHNS, CDR2 SASEGT. The CDR3 coding sequence is TGTGCCAGCAGGGATCCAGGGGGCCGCACTGAAGCTTTCTTT. Its translation: CASRDPGGRTEAFF.

The V gene is TRBV5-1, the J gene TRBJ1-1, with 11 bases identical to TRBD1. The CDR3 sequence is 15 residues long. Losses at the gene ends were 4 bases for V and 2 bases for J; bases not matched to a gene: 4. Germline assignment: CDR1 SGHRS and CDR2 YFSETQ. The CDR3 spells CASSGQGAQNTEAFF. CDR3 nucleotide sequence: TGCGCCAGCAGCGGACAGGGGGCGCAAAACACTGAAGCTTTCTTT.

The genes are TRBV19 and TRBJ2-7; 11 bases fit TRBD1. With V trimmed by 7 bases and J by 4 bases, 6 bases remained unmatched. Per germline, CDR1 LNHDA and CDR2 SQIVND (reference sequence). The CDR3 has 14 amino acids. CDR3 sequence reads: CASKGTGGSYEQYF. The CDR3 DNA reads TGTGCCAGTAAGGGGACAGGGGGATCATACGAGCAGTACTTC.

The chain carries TRBV3-1 (or the pseudogene TRBV3-2) and TRBJ1-2; D might be TRBD1 (6 bases). The CDR3 is 15 residues long. V was shortened by 1 base and J by 4 bases, with 13 bases between the two germline ends. Looked up from germline, CDR1 is LGHDT and CDR2 is YNNKEL (reference sequence). CDR3 DNA sequence: TGTGCCAGCAGCCAAGGAGCAGGGGTTTTCTATGGCTACACCTTC. Amino acid sequence: CASSQGAGVFYGYTF.